This T cell receptor (beta chain) derives from a study of T cell repertoires in cytomegalovirus infection (dated by TCRdb to the late 2010s). At the level of the whole study: Donor HLA type was relevant to the analysis, as public TCR beta signatures indicated carriage of CMV infection together with the matching HLA type. Overall study results and their limits: Cumulative frequency of public TCR beta family members discriminated carriers of CMV infection plus the relevant HLA type in this cohort and an independent approximately 360-donor cohort. The ex vivo response was dominated by HLA-C-restricted CMV-specific TCR beta clonotypes, which also provided the single most frequent clonotype in two of eight donors.

V is cut by 5 bases and J by 0 bases, and the space between the germline ends is 12 bases. Per the germline V gene, SGHRS is the CDR1 and YFSETQ is the CDR2. Its CDR3 holds 14 amino acids, cysteine through phenylalanine. The only DNA kept is the CDR3, 42 bases in frame from the first base. The instrument given in TCRdb is Illumina HiSeq 1500. Through fastp at Q25 and MiXCR, TCRdb rebuilt clones from the public reads, retaining in-frame beta chains. Each entry is one CDR3 protein sequence, shown with its most common DNA and genes. The table for this sample lists 150,000 to 200,000 distinct CDR3 sequences; about 15% of them were counted only once. Jointly, the top ten make up 25% to 30% of the sample. Concerning this clonotype itself: No antigen is known for it. The sample holds no much larger clone one base away, and base qualities are not on file.

Sequencing was performed on PBMCs. This sequence originates from a human donor in good health (CMV status not recorded). Some clones in this sample may be carry-over from other donors' samples. The sequence joins TRBV5-1 to TRBJ2-7; TRBD1 is a possible D gene, resting on 6 matching bases. The CDR3 protein sequence reads: CASRPRQDSYEQYF. The nucleotides are TGCGCCAGCAGACCGCGACAGGACTCCTACGAGCAGTACTTC.